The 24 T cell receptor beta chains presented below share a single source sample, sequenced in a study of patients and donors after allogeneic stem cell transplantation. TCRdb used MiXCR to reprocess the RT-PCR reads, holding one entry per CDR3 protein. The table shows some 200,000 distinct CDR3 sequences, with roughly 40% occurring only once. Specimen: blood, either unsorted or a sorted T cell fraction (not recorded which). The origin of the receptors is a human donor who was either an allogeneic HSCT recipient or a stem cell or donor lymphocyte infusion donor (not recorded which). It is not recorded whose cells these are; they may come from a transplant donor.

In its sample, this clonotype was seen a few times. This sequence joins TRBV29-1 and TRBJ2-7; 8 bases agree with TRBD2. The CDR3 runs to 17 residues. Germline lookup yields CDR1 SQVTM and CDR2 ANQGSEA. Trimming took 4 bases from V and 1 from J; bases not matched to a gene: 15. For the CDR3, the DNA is TGCAGCGTTGGACCCCACCCGGCGGGAGGCCTTTCCTACGAGCAGTACTTC. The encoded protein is CSVGPHPAGGLSYEQYF.

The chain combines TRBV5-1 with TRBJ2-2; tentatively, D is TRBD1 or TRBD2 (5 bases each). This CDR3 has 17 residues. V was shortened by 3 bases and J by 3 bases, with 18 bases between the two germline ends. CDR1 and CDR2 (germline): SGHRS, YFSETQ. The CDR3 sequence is CASSYHRDGPYTGELFF. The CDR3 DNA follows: TGCGCCAGCAGCTACCACCGGGACGGACCATACACCGGGGAGCTGTTTTTT. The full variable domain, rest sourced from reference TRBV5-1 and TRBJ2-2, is KAGVTQTPRYLIKTRGQQVTLSCSPISGHRSVSWYQQTPGQGLQFLFEYFSETQRNKGNFPGRFSGRQFSNSRSEMNVSTLELGDSALYLCASSYHRDGPYTGELFFGEGSRLTVL.

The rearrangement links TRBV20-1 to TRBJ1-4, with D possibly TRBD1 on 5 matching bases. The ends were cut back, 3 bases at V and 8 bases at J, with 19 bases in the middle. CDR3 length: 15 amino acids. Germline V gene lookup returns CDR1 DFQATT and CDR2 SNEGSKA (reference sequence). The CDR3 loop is CSARATRSRDEKLFF. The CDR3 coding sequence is TGCAGTGCTAGGGCTACAAGGTCCCGGGACGAAAAACTGTTTTTT.

CDR3 amino acids: CSARGNDLLGTEAFF. DNA of the CDR3: TGCAGTGCTAGGGGAAACGACCTATTGGGCACTGAAGCTTTCTTT. The chain joins TRBV20-1 to TRBJ1-1; D is ambiguous. There are 15 residues in the CDR3. Trimming cost V 3 bases and J 4 bases, with 18 bases left between them. Germline V lookup: CDR1 DFQATT, CDR2 SNEGSKA (reference sequence).

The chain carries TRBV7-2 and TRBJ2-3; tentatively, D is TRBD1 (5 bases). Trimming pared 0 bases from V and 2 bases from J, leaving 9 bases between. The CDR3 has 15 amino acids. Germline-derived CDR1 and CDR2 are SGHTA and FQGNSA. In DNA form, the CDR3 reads TGTGCCAGCAGCTTAGCTGGGGCTTACACAGATACGCAGTATTTT. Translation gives CASSLAGAYTDTQYF. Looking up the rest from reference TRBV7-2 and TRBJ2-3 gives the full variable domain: GAGVSQSPSNKVTEKGKDVELRCDPISGHTALYWYRQSLGQGLEFLIYFQGNSAPDKSGLPSDRFSAERTGGSVSTLTIQRTQQEDSAVYLCASSLAGAYTDTQYFGPGTRLTVL.

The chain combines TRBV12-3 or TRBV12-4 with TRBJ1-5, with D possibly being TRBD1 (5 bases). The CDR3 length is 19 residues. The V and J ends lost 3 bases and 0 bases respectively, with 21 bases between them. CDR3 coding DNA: TGTGCCAGCAGTTTGGGTGCGCAGGGAGGGTGGTATAGCAATCAGCCCCAGCATTTT. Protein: CASSLGAQGGWYSNQPQHF.

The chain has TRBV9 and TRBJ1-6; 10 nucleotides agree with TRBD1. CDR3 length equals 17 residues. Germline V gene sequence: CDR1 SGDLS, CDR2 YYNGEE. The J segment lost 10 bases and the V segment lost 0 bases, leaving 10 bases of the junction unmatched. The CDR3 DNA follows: TGTGCCAGCAGCGTAGGAGAGCCGGGACAGGGGTCATCACCCCTCCACTTT. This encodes CASSVGEPGQGSSPLHF.

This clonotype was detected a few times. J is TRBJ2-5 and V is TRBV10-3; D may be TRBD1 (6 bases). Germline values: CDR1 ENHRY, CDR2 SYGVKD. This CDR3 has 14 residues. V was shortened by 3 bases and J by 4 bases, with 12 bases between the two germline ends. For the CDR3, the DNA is TGTGCCATCAGTGAAGGGGGTTCGGGAGAGACCCAGTACTTC. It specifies CAISEGGSGETQYF.

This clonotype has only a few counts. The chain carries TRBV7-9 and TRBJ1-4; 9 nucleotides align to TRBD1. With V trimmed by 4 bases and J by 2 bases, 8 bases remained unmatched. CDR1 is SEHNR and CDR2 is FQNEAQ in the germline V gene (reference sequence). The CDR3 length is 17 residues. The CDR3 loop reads CASSSRTGVSTNEKLFF. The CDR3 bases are TGTGCCAGCAGCTCCCGGACAGGGGTTTCGACTAATGAAAAACTGTTTTTT.

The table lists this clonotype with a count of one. CDR3 in DNA: TGTGCCAGCAATGGGGCAGGAGCGAACACTGAAGCTTTCTTT. As protein: CASNGAGANTEAFF. This rearrangement joins TRBV6-5 to TRBJ1-1; D possibly corresponds to TRBD1 (5 bases). Trimming cost V 7 bases and J 1 base, with 13 bases left between them. This CDR3 comprises 14 residues. Per germline, CDR1 MNHEY and CDR2 SVGAGI.

The CDR3, as DNA: TGTGCCAGCAGCTCCACGGGGACCCACGAGCAAGAGACCCAGTACTTC. This codes for CASSSTGTHEQETQYF. V and J are TRBV7-2 and TRBJ2-5; D is perhaps TRBD1 or TRBD2 (5 bases each). Germline V CDR1 and CDR2: SGHTA, FQGNSA. Trimming took off 4 bases at V and 2 bases at J, with 17 bases between the two ends. The length of the CDR3 is 16 residues.

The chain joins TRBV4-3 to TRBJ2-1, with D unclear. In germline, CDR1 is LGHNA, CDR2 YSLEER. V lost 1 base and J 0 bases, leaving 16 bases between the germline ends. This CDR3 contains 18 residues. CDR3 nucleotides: TGCGCCAGCAGCCAAGCTCTAGTTCCTCTCAGCTCCTACAATGAGCAGTTCTTC. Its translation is CASSQALVPLSSYNEQFF.

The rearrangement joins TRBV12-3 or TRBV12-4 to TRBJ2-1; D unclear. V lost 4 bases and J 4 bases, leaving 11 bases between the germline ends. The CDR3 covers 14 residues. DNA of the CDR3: TGTGCCAGCAGTTCGGACGCCCCTTACAATGAGCAGTTCTTC. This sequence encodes CASSSDAPYNEQFF.

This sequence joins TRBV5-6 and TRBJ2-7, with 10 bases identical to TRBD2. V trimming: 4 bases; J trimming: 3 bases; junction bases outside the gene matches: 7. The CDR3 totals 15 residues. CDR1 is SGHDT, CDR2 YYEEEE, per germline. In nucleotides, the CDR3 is TGTGCCAGCAGCATACGGACTAGCGGAAGCTACGAGCAGTACTTC. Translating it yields CASSIRTSGSYEQYF.

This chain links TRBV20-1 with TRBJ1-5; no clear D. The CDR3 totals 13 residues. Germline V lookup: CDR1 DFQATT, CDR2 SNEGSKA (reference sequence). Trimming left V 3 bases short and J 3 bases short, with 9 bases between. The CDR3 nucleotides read TGCAGTGCTAGTGCAGGATCCAATCAGCCCCAGCATTTT. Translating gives CSASAGSNQPQHF.

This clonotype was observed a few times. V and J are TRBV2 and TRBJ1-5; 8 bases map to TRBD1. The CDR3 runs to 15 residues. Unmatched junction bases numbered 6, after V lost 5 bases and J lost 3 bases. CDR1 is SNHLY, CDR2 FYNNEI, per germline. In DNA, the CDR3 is TGTGCCAGCAGTCGCTGGACAGGGTTCAATCAGCCCCAGCATTTT. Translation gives CASSRWTGFNQPQHF.

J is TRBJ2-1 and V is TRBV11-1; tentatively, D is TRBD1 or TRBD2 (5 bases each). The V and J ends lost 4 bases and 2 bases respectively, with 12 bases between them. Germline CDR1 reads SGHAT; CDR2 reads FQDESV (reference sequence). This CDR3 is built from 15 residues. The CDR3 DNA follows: TGTGCCAGCAGCTGGGACGGTAACACCTACAATGAGCAGTTCTTC. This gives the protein CASSWDGNTYNEQFF.

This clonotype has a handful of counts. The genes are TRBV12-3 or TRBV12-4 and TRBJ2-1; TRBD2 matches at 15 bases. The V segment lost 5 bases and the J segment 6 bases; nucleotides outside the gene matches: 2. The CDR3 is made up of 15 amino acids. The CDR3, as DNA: TGTGCCAGCAGTGTGGGACTAGCGGGGGGCAATGAGCAGTTCTTC. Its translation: CASSVGLAGGNEQFF.

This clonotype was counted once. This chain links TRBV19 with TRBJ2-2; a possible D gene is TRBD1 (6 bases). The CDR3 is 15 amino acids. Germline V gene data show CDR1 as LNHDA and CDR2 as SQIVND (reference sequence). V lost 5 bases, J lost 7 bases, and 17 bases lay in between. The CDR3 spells CASSSTGYDDGELFF. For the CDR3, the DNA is TGTGCCAGTAGTTCTACAGGGTATGATGACGGGGAGCTGTTTTTT.

The CDR3 coding sequence is TGTGCCAGCAGGAGGGACACTAAGATAAGTTCACCCCTCCACTTT. Its protein product is CASRRDTKISSPLHF. The chain carries TRBV12-3 or TRBV12-4 and TRBJ1-6; D might be TRBD1 (6 bases). This CDR3 has 15 residues. Trimming cost V 6 bases and J 9 bases, with 18 bases left between them.

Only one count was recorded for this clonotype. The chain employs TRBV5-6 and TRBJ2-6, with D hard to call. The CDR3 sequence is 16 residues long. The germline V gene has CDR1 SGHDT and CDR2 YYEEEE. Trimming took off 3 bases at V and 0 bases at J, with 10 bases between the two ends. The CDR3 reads CASSWVIGSGANVLTF. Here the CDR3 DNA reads TGTGCCAGCAGCTGGGTTATCGGCTCTGGGGCCAACGTCCTGACTTTC.

The CDR3 is CASRRTSGNSPETQYF. As DNA, the CDR3 is TGTGCCAGCAGACGGACTAGCGGTAACTCTCCCGAGACCCAGTACTTC. V is TRBV12-3 or TRBV12-4 and J is TRBJ2-5; TRBD2 aligns across 10 bases. The CDR3 sequence is 16 residues long. V shed 6 bases and J 5 bases; nucleotides not matched to a gene: 12.

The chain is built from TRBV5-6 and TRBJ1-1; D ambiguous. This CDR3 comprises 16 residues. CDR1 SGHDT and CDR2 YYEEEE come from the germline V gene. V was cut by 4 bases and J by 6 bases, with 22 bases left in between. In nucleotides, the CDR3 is TGTGCCAGCAGCCCGGCCTACGGGGAGCGGGCGGCTGAAGCTTTCTTT. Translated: CASSPAYGERAAEAFF.

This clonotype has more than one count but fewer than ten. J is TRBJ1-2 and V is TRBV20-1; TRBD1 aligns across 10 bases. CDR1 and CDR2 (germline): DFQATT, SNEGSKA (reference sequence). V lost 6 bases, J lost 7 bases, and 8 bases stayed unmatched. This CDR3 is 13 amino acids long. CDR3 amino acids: CSAGTDRGTGYTF. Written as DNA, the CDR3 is TGCAGTGCAGGGACGGACAGGGGGACTGGCTACACCTTC.